Reported below is one T cell receptor (beta chain). Its antigen is still unknown. Per-base qualities were not stored, and no clone one base away is much larger. TCRbeta CDR3 regions were amplified from genomic DNA by means of the immunoSEQ Assay, a bias-controlled multiplex PCR. As for how the authors treated the data: The number of nucleated cells in each sample was estimated by amplification of reference gene primers within the assay. Sequence reads were collapsed and filtered to measure the absolute abundance of every unique TCRbeta CDR3 rearrangement. Productive Simpson clonality was computed per sample as the square root of Simpson's diversity index over productive rearrangements. TCRdb limited this immuneACCESS table to in-frame rearrangements with V and J called. A share of clones is missing; checked studies link under half to unresolved V genes, and the rest is unexplained. V and J calls and clone size come straight from that table; D and trimming were deduced from the DNA. Recorded for this sample are 84,000 or so clones; about 83% of them occurred a single time. The ten largest account for 25% to 35% of the sample.

Each collaborating institution followed its own protocols to collect whole blood in K2EDTA tubes. For TCRbeta analysis, collaborators shipped samples as frozen whole blood, isolated PBMCs, or DNA extracted from either of those sample types. Per the germline V gene, MGHRA is the CDR1 and YSYEKL is the CDR2. From cysteine to phenylalanine, the CDR3 is 15 amino acids long. Only the CDR3 region is kept as DNA, spanning 45 bases read in frame from base 1. From V the trimming removes 1 base and from J it removes 8 bases, while the gene matches leave 9 bases of the junction unaccounted for. This record comes from a study of blood T cell repertoires in COVID-19 (dated by TCRdb to between 2020 and 2021). Regarding the research as a whole: The collaborator samples originated in the United States, Italy and Spain and spanned the acute and convalescent phases of COVID-19. Samples came from the ongoing ImmuneRACE study (first 160 participants) plus 1,254 subjects from 6 global collaborators. The repertoires were released in a freely available public database meant as a resource for research on the immune response to SARS-CoV-2. Nearly every sample came with metadata listing a de-identified subject ID, COVID-19 status, age in years and sex. Where available, HLA class I and class II types were taken from metadata supplied by the sample provider and were not determined by assay-based typing. The prospective study material was composed of cDNA or gDNA derived from T cells, B-cell-depleted T cells, or PBMCs. The dataset comprised deeply sampled blood TCRbeta repertoires from subjects exposed to, actively infected with, or recovered from COVID-19. The paper's findings and limits, for the study overall: The amount of clinical and demographic metadata varied by source and participant and was provided uncurated.

The sequenced sample consisted of peripheral blood. Here the chain combines TRBV4-1 and TRBJ1-2; TRBD1 matches 8 bases in the middle. The TCR was taken from a woman aged 80 or over with acute or convalescent COVID-19. The CDR3: CASSQVVTGAWGYTF. The nucleotides read TGCGCCAGCAGCCAAGTAGTGACAGGGGCATGGGGCTACACCTTC.